The rows below give T cell receptor beta chains drawn from one sample of a study of shared clonotypes between healthy human individuals. TCRdb's copy holds only in-frame clones and misses some; the assay was immunoSEQ multiplex PCR. The table lists some 1.4 million clones, roughly 96% of them singletons. Sequencing was carried out using naive CD4+ T cells sorted from blood. The receptors derive from a young man in good health. CDR3s include the opening cysteine and the closing phenylalanine or tryptophan. The order of the fields is V gene, clone size, J gene, D gene, CDR3 protein, CDR3 DNA. The D gene is left open where the match is weak. Clone size is not always given. Where it is, it says once, few, many or a class for expanded clones.

v_gene: TRBV28; abundance: -; j_gene: TRBJ1-2; d_gene: -; CDR3aa: CATARGANYGYTF; CDR3nt: TGTGCCACCGCGAGAGGGGCAAACTATGGCTACACCTTC
v_gene: TRBV30; abundance: -; j_gene: TRBJ2-3; d_gene: TRBD2; CDR3aa: CAWSHGGRASTDTQYF; CDR3nt: TGTGCCTGGAGCCACGGCGGGAGGGCAAGCACAGATACGCAGTATTTT
v_gene: TRBV7-9; abundance: -; j_gene: TRBJ2-3; d_gene: TRBD2; CDR3aa: CASSSGLAGGTDTQYF; CDR3nt: TGTGCCAGCAGCTCGGGACTAGCGGGAGGCACAGATACGCAGTATTTT
v_gene: TRBV19; abundance: -; j_gene: TRBJ2-5; d_gene: TRBD2; CDR3aa: CASSIVGASGTEETQYF; CDR3nt: TGTGCCAGTAGTATCGTTGGGGCTAGCGGGACGGAGGAGACCCAGTACTTC
v_gene: TRBV9; abundance: -; j_gene: TRBJ2-1; d_gene: TRBD2; CDR3aa: CASSVEAGLRKNNEQFF; CDR3nt: TGTGCCAGCAGCGTGGAAGCGGGGTTGCGGAAGAACAATGAGCAGTTCTTC
v_gene: TRBV5-5; abundance: -; j_gene: TRBJ1-1; d_gene: -; CDR3aa: CASSLRTQNTEAFF; CDR3nt: TGTGCCAGCAGCTTACGGACCCAGAACACTGAAGCTTTCTTT
v_gene: TRBV6-5; abundance: -; j_gene: TRBJ2-7; d_gene: -; CDR3aa: CASSYEGHTYEQYF; CDR3nt: TGTGCCAGCAGTTACGAGGGTCATACCTACGAGCAGTACTTC
v_gene: TRBV6-1; abundance: -; j_gene: TRBJ1-5; d_gene: -; CDR3aa: CASSEGRDQPQHF; CDR3nt: TGTGCCAGCAGTGAGGGCCGAGATCAGCCCCAGCATTTT
v_gene: TRBV29-1; abundance: -; j_gene: TRBJ2-7; d_gene: TRBD1; CDR3aa: CSVRGQILYEQYF; CDR3nt: TGCAGCGTCCGGGGACAGATCCTCTACGAGCAGTACTTC
v_gene: TRBV6-1; abundance: -; j_gene: TRBJ2-2; d_gene: -; CDR3aa: CASSEDEYGRRTGELFF; CDR3nt: TGTGCCAGCAGTGAAGACGAGTACGGGAGAAGGACCGGGGAGCTGTTTTTT
v_gene: TRBV11-2; abundance: -; j_gene: TRBJ2-6; d_gene: -; CDR3aa: CASSPSGDGANVLTF; CDR3nt: TGTGCCAGCAGCCCCTCAGGGGATGGGGCCAACGTCCTGACTTTC
v_gene: TRBV7-2; abundance: -; j_gene: TRBJ2-3; d_gene: -; CDR3aa: CASSLQAWSTDTQYF; CDR3nt: TGTGCCAGCAGCTTGCAGGCCTGGAGCACAGATACGCAGTATTTT
v_gene: TRBV29-1; abundance: -; j_gene: TRBJ2-1; d_gene: TRBD2; CDR3aa: CSATSGRFNEQFF; CDR3nt: TGCAGCGCCACTAGCGGGAGGTTCAATGAGCAGTTCTTC
v_gene: TRBV7-9; abundance: -; j_gene: TRBJ1-4; d_gene: -; CDR3aa: CASSLALSGGSTNEKLFF; CDR3nt: TGTGCCAGCAGCTTAGCGTTGTCTGGCGGCTCAACTAATGAAAAACTGTTTTTT
v_gene: TRBV27; abundance: -; j_gene: TRBJ2-7; d_gene: -; CDR3aa: CASSFGSSDEQYF; CDR3nt: TGTGCCAGCAGTTTCGGTTCTAGCGACGAGCAGTACTTC
v_gene: TRBV10-1; abundance: -; j_gene: TRBJ2-1; d_gene: -; CDR3aa: CASSEHQDNEQFF; CDR3nt: TGCGCCAGCAGTGAGCACCAGGACAATGAGCAGTTCTTC
v_gene: TRBV4-1; abundance: once; j_gene: TRBJ2-4; d_gene: -; CDR3aa: CASSPRDSGKNIQYF; CDR3nt: TGCGCCAGCAGCCCCAGGGACTCTGGCAAAAACATTCAGTACTTC
v_gene: TRBV6-5; abundance: -; j_gene: TRBJ2-3; d_gene: TRBD1; CDR3aa: CASSYYAGGGTDTQYF; CDR3nt: TGTGCCAGCAGTTACTACGCAGGGGGAGGCACAGATACGCAGTATTTT
v_gene: TRBV7-7; abundance: -; j_gene: TRBJ2-3; d_gene: TRBD2; CDR3aa: CASRTGLAGKSRGTDTQYF; CDR3nt: TGTGCCAGCAGGACCGGACTAGCGGGAAAGTCCCGGGGCACAGATACGCAGTATTTT
v_gene: TRBV5-1; abundance: -; j_gene: TRBJ2-3; d_gene: -; CDR3aa: CASSLRGTSTDTQYF; CDR3nt: TGCGCCAGCAGCTTGAGAGGGACTAGCACAGATACGCAGTATTTT
v_gene: TRBV6-5; abundance: -; j_gene: TRBJ2-7; d_gene: -; CDR3aa: CASSYSRGGLAYEQYF; CDR3nt: TGTGCCAGCAGTTACTCGAGGGGGGGCTTGGCCTACGAGCAGTACTTC
v_gene: TRBV18; abundance: -; j_gene: TRBJ2-7; d_gene: -; CDR3aa: CASSPLADSYEQYF; CDR3nt: TGTGCCAGCTCACCACTAGCGGACTCCTACGAGCAGTACTTC
v_gene: TRBV2; abundance: once; j_gene: TRBJ2-7; d_gene: -; CDR3aa: CASSQTRSSYEQYF; CDR3nt: TGTGCCAGCAGTCAGACTAGGTCCTCCTACGAGCAGTACTTC
v_gene: TRBV7-9; abundance: -; j_gene: TRBJ2-3; d_gene: TRBD2; CDR3aa: CASSTRLAGPTDTQYF; CDR3nt: TGTGCCAGCAGCACCCGACTAGCGGGACCTACAGATACGCAGTATTTT
v_gene: TRBV5-4; abundance: -; j_gene: TRBJ2-2; d_gene: -; CDR3aa: CASSPAEQGGPGELFF; CDR3nt: TGTGCCAGCAGCCCGGCCGAGCAGGGCGGTCCCGGGGAGCTGTTTTTT
v_gene: TRBV11-2; abundance: once; j_gene: TRBJ2-5; d_gene: -; CDR3aa: CASSLGLTGTQETQYF; CDR3nt: TGTGCCAGCAGCTTAGGACTAACAGGCACCCAAGAGACCCAGTACTTC
v_gene: TRBV5-1; abundance: -; j_gene: TRBJ1-1; d_gene: -; CDR3aa: CASSFGLRRFF; CDR3nt: TGCGCCAGCAGCTTTGGTCTTAGGCGGTTCTTT
v_gene: TRBV10-3; abundance: -; j_gene: TRBJ2-7; d_gene: -; CDR3aa: CAISEPWAVMVSREQYF; CDR3nt: TGTGCCATCAGTGAGCCCTGGGCGGTTATGGTTTCGCGCGAGCAGTACTTC
v_gene: TRBV28; abundance: -; j_gene: TRBJ1-2; d_gene: -; CDR3aa: CASQGGVYGYTF; CDR3nt: TGTGCCAGCCAAGGGGGTGTCTATGGCTACACCTTC
v_gene: TRBV6-5; abundance: -; j_gene: TRBJ1-1; d_gene: -; CDR3aa: CASSYSGISSFTEAFF; CDR3nt: TGTGCCAGCAGTTACTCGGGCATATCGTCCTTCACTGAAGCTTTCTTT
v_gene: TRBV5-1; abundance: -; j_gene: TRBJ2-5; d_gene: TRBD2; CDR3aa: CASSLRTSGETQYF; CDR3nt: TGCGCCAGCAGCTTGAGGACTAGCGGCGAGACCCAGTACTTC
v_gene: TRBV6-1; abundance: -; j_gene: TRBJ1-1; d_gene: TRBD1; CDR3aa: CASSRDRGGTEAFF; CDR3nt: TGTGCCAGCAGTCGAGACAGGGGGGGGACTGAAGCTTTCTTT
v_gene: TRBV7-2; abundance: -; j_gene: TRBJ2-2; d_gene: -; CDR3aa: CASSSASGTGELFF; CDR3nt: TGTGCCAGCAGTTCAGCGAGCGGCACCGGGGAGCTGTTTTTT
v_gene: TRBV6-6; abundance: -; j_gene: TRBJ2-1; d_gene: TRBD2; CDR3aa: CASWRTSWSYNEQFF; CDR3nt: TGTGCCAGCTGGAGGACTAGTTGGTCCTACAATGAGCAGTTCTTC
v_gene: TRBV7-9; abundance: -; j_gene: TRBJ2-1; d_gene: -; CDR3aa: CASSSIGQSNEQFF; CDR3nt: TGTGCCAGCAGCTCAATAGGTCAAAGCAATGAGCAGTTCTTC
v_gene: TRBV7-2; abundance: -; j_gene: TRBJ2-7; d_gene: TRBD1; CDR3aa: CASSDRRTGEQYF; CDR3nt: TGTGCCAGCAGCGACAGGAGGACAGGCGAGCAGTACTTC
v_gene: TRBV2; abundance: once; j_gene: TRBJ2-3; d_gene: TRBD2; CDR3aa: CASRRLAGDTQYF; CDR3nt: TGTGCCAGCCGGCGGCTAGCGGGAGATACGCAGTATTTT
v_gene: TRBV5-1; abundance: -; j_gene: TRBJ1-1; d_gene: -; CDR3aa: CASSRLGVGGTEAFF; CDR3nt: TGCGCCAGCAGCCGCCTTGGTGTTGGGGGCACTGAAGCTTTCTTT
v_gene: TRBV6-6; abundance: -; j_gene: TRBJ2-7; d_gene: -; CDR3aa: CASSSLSYEQYF; CDR3nt: TGTGCCAGCAGTTCCCTATCCTACGAGCAGTACTTC
v_gene: TRBV11-2; abundance: -; j_gene: TRBJ1-2; d_gene: -; CDR3aa: CASSQPMGLYRGYTF; CDR3nt: TGTGCCAGCAGCCAGCCCATGGGACTCTATCGTGGCTACACCTTC
v_gene: TRBV28; abundance: -; j_gene: TRBJ2-3; d_gene: -; CDR3aa: CASSLLGPSTDTQYF; CDR3nt: TGTGCCAGCAGTCTCCTCGGTCCTAGCACAGATACGCAGTATTTT
v_gene: TRBV5-1; abundance: -; j_gene: TRBJ2-3; d_gene: -; CDR3aa: CASSPGAGTDTQYF; CDR3nt: TGCGCCAGCAGCCCGGGTGCGGGCACAGATACGCAGTATTTT
v_gene: TRBV29-1; abundance: few; j_gene: TRBJ2-3; d_gene: -; CDR3aa: CSADTDTQYF; CDR3nt: TGCAGCGCCGACACAGATACGCAGTATTTT
v_gene: TRBV4-2; abundance: -; j_gene: TRBJ1-5; d_gene: TRBD1; CDR3aa: CASSQETGTANQPQHF; CDR3nt: TGTGCCAGCAGCCAAGAAACAGGGACAGCGAATCAGCCCCAGCATTTT
v_gene: TRBV10-3; abundance: once; j_gene: TRBJ2-2; d_gene: -; CDR3aa: CAIRWGSGELFF; CDR3nt: TGTGCCATCAGGTGGGGGTCCGGGGAGCTGTTTTTT
v_gene: TRBV7-2; abundance: -; j_gene: TRBJ1-2; d_gene: -; CDR3aa: CASSVGTPRNYGYTF; CDR3nt: TGTGCCAGCAGCGTCGGGACACCAAGAAACTATGGCTACACCTTC
v_gene: TRBV5-1; abundance: -; j_gene: TRBJ1-2; d_gene: -; CDR3aa: CASSLGRGANYGYTF; CDR3nt: TGCGCCAGCAGCTTGGGGCGGGGAGCTAACTATGGCTACACCTTC